A selection of T cell receptor beta chains follows, all from one sample in a study of shared clonotypes between healthy human individuals. The table came from immunoSEQ multiplex PCR; TCRdb's copy has only in-frame clones and leaves some out. Of approximately 700,000 clones detected, 60% to 75% appear once; the ten largest clones hold around 2%. Sequences were obtained from memory CD4+ T cells sorted from blood. These receptors were taken from a young woman in good health. Each CDR3 is given with its conserved first and last residue. Each record gives: CDR3 length, J gene, V gene, CDR3 protein.

CDR3 length: 15; J gene: TRBJ2-3; V gene: TRBV7-3; CDR3 protein: CASSLTGLVSDTQYF
CDR3 length: 15; J gene: TRBJ2-2; V gene: TRBV7-3; CDR3 protein: CASSETSGYTGELFF
CDR3 length: 13; J gene: TRBJ2-1; V gene: TRBV14; CDR3 protein: CASSRTLYNEQFF
CDR3 length: 13; J gene: TRBJ1-1; V gene: TRBV27; CDR3 protein: CASSLRVSTEAFF
CDR3 length: 12; J gene: TRBJ1-2; V gene: TRBV21-1; CDR3 protein: CASSISNYGYTF
CDR3 length: 13; J gene: TRBJ2-2; V gene: TRBV2; CDR3 protein: CATSPWNAGELFF
CDR3 length: 16; J gene: TRBJ1-1; V gene: TRBV18; CDR3 protein: CASSRGTVGSNTEAFF
CDR3 length: 14; J gene: TRBJ1-1; V gene: TRBV27; CDR3 protein: CASRLGGVGQGTFF
CDR3 length: 15; J gene: TRBJ1-1; V gene: TRBV5-1; CDR3 protein: CASSARTGQNTEAFF
CDR3 length: 15; J gene: TRBJ2-7; V gene: TRBV4-2; CDR3 protein: CASSQDLGPVDEQYF
CDR3 length: 13; J gene: TRBJ2-1; V gene: TRBV6-5; CDR3 protein: CASYQTGNNEQFF
CDR3 length: 12; J gene: TRBJ2-7; V gene: TRBV28; CDR3 protein: CASSSTLNEQYF
CDR3 length: 21; J gene: TRBJ2-7; V gene: TRBV5-1; CDR3 protein: CASSSYGQGRTSGILFHEQYF
CDR3 length: 15; J gene: TRBJ2-7; V gene: TRBV4-2; CDR3 protein: CASSFQGAGVYEQYF
CDR3 length: 16; J gene: TRBJ1-6; V gene: TRBV28; CDR3 protein: CASNRQYAWADSPLHF
CDR3 length: 13; J gene: TRBJ1-5; V gene: TRBV5-1; CDR3 protein: CASSSEDGQPQHF
CDR3 length: 14; J gene: TRBJ1-1; V gene: TRBV11-2; CDR3 protein: CASSLDRGRSEAFF
CDR3 length: 13; J gene: TRBJ2-7; V gene: TRBV6-5; CDR3 protein: CASRKREGYEQYF
CDR3 length: 13; J gene: TRBJ1-2; V gene: TRBV7-9; CDR3 protein: CASSLDFGDGYTF
CDR3 length: 19; J gene: TRBJ2-3; V gene: TRBV7-2; CDR3 protein: CASSLNYGLAGVGADTQYF
CDR3 length: 15; J gene: TRBJ2-7; V gene: TRBV28; CDR3 protein: CASSLLGQSSNKQYF
CDR3 length: 14; J gene: TRBJ1-1; V gene: TRBV7-9; CDR3 protein: CASSIIQANTEAFF
CDR3 length: 14; J gene: TRBJ1-1; V gene: TRBV18; CDR3 protein: CASSPTGPGTEAFF
CDR3 length: 13; J gene: TRBJ1-3; V gene: TRBV10-1; CDR3 protein: CASSTGSGNTIYF
CDR3 length: 15; J gene: TRBJ2-5; V gene: TRBV6-1; CDR3 protein: CASSEALLAGETQYF
CDR3 length: 13; J gene: TRBJ1-1; V gene: TRBV11-3; CDR3 protein: CASSLVRDTEAFF
CDR3 length: 15; J gene: TRBJ2-3; V gene: TRBV5-4; CDR3 protein: CASSRAAGGTDTQYF
CDR3 length: 13; J gene: TRBJ1-1; V gene: TRBV15; CDR3 protein: CATSSGPGAEAFF
CDR3 length: 16; J gene: TRBJ2-3; V gene: TRBV19; CDR3 protein: CASRRLAGGGTDTQYF
CDR3 length: 15; J gene: TRBJ2-3; V gene: TRBV11-2; CDR3 protein: CASSLVPLRTDTQYF